This T cell receptor beta chain was recovered during a study of patients and donors after allogeneic stem cell transplantation. In its sample, this clonotype was seen a few times. Per germline, CDR1 SQVTM and CDR2 ANQGSEA. V lost 5 bases and J lost 4, with 29 bases in between. The CDR3 extends over 18 amino acids. TCRdb reprocessed the RT-PCR reads with MiXCR, giving one entry per CDR3 protein. Here the sample spans roughly 200,000 distinct CDR3 sequences, around 41% being singletons. This TCR was sampled from a human donor who was either an allogeneic HSCT recipient or a stem cell or donor lymphocyte infusion donor (not recorded which). It is not recorded whose cells these are; they may come from a transplant donor. This chain joins TRBV29-1 and TRBJ1-2, with a weak D call TRBD1 (6 bases). The sequenced sample was blood, either unsorted or a sorted T cell fraction (not recorded which). The CDR3 DNA reads TGCAGCGTTACGTTCCCCACGACGGACAGACTGCGGGGCTATGGCTACACCTTC. The encoded protein is CSVTFPTTDRLRGYGYTF.